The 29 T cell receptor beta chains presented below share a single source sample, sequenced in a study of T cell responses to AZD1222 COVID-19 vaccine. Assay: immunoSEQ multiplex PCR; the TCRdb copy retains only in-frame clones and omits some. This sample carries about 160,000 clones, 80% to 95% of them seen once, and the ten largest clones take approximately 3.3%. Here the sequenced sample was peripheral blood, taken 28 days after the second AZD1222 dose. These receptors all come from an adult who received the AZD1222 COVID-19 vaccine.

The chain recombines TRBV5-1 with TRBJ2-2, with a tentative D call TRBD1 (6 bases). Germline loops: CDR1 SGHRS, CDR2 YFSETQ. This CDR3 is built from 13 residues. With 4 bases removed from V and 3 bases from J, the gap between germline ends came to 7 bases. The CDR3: CASSPGDTGELFF. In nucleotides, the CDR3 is TGCGCCAGCAGCCCAGGGGACACCGGGGAGCTGTTTTTT.

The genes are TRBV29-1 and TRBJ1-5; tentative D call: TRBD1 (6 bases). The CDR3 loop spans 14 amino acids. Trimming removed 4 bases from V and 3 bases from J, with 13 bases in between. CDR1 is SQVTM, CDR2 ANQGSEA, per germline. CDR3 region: CSVGDNTSNQPQHF. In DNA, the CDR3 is TGCAGCGTTGGGGACAACACGTCCAATCAGCCCCAGCATTTT.

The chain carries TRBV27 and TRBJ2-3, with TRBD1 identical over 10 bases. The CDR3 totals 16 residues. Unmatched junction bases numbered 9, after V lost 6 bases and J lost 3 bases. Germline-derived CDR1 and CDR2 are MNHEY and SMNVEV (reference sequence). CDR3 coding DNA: TGTGCCAGCAGCCAGCCCGGGACAGGGGAGACAGATACGCAGTATTTT. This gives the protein CASSQPGTGETDTQYF.

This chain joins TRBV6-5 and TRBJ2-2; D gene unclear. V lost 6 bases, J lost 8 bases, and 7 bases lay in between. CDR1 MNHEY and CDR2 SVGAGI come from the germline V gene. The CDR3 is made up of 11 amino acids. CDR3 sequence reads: CASSPTGELFF. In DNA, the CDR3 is TGTGCCAGCAGCCCAACAGGGGAGCTGTTTTTT.

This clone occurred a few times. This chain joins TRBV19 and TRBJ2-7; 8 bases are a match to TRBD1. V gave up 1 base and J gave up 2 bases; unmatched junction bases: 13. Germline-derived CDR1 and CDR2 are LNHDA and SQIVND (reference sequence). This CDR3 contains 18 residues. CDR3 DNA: TGTGCCAGTAGTATAGCGGGGCAGGGGGCTGTTGGGACCTACGAGCAGTACTTC. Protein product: CASSIAGQGAVGTYEQYF. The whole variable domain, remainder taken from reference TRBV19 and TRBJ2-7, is DGGITQSPKYLFRKEGQNVTLSCEQNLNHDAMYWYRQDPGQGLRLIYYSQIVNDFQKGDIAEGYSVSREKKESFPLTVTSAQKNPTAFYLCASSIAGQGAVGTYEQYFGPGTRLTVT.

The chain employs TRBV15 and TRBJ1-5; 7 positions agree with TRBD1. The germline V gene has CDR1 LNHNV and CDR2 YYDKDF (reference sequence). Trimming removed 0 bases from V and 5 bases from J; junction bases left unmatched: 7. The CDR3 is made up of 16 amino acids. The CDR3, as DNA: TGTGCCACCAGCAGAGAGAAGACAGGGAATTATCAGCCCCAGCATTTT. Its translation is CATSREKTGNYQPQHF.

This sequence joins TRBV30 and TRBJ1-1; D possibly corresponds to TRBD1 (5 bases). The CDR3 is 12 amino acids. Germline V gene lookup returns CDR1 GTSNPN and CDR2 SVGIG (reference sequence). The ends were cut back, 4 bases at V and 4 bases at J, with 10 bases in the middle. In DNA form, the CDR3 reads TGTGCCTGGAACCCCCAGGGCACTGAAGCTTTCTTT. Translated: CAWNPQGTEAFF.

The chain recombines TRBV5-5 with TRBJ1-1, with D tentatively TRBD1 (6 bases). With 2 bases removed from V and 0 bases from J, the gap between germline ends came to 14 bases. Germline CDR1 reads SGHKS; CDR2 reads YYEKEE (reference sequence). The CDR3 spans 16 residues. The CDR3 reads CASSFFRGILNTEAFF. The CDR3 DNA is TGTGCCAGCAGCTTCTTCAGGGGAATCTTGAACACTGAAGCTTTCTTT. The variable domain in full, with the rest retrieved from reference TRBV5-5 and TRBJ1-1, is DAGVTQSPTHLIKTRGQQVTLRCSPISGHKSVSWYQQVLGQGPQFIFQYYEKEERGRGNFPDRFSARQFPNYSSELNVNALLLGDSALYLCASSFFRGILNTEAFFGQGTRLTVV.

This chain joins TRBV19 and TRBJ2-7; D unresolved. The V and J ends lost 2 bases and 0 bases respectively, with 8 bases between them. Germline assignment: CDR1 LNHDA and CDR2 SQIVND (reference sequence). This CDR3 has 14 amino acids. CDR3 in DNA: TGTGCCAGTAGTATACGACAAGACTCCTACGAGCAGTACTTC. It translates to CASSIRQDSYEQYF.

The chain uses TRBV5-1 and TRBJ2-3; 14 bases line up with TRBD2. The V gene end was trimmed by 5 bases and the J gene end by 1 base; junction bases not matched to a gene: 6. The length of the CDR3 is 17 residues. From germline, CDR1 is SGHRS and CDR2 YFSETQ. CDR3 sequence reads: CASRPGTSGSGTDTQYF. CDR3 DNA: TGCGCCAGCAGGCCAGGGACTAGCGGGAGTGGCACAGATACGCAGTATTTT.

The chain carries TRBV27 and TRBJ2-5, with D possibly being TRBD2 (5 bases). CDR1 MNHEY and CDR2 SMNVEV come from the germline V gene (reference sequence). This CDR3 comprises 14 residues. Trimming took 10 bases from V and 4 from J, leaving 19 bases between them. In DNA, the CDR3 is TGTGCCACCTCACCTAAACGGGGATCAGAGACCCAGTACTTC. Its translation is CATSPKRGSETQYF.

CDR3 sequence reads: CASSLGLLSDEQFF. CDR3 in DNA: TGTGCCAGCAGCCTGGGACTGCTCTCGGATGAGCAGTTCTTC. The V call is TRBV5-5, the J call TRBJ2-1; a possible D gene is TRBD2 (6 bases). The CDR3 is 14 amino acids. Per the germline V gene, CDR1 is SGHKS and CDR2 is YYEKEE (reference sequence). Trimming removed 4 bases from V and 8 bases from J, with 16 bases in between.

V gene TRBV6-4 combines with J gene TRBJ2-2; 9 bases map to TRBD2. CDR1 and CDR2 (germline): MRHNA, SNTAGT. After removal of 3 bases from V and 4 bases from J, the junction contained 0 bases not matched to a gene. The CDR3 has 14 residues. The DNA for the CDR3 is TGTGCCAGCAGTGAGACTAGCGGCACCGGGGAGCTGTTTTTT. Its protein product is CASSETSGTGELFF.

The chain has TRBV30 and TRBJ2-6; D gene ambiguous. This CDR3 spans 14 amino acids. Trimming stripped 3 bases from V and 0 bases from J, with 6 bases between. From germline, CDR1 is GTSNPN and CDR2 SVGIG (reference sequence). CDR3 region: CAWSIPSGANVLTF. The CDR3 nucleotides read TGTGCCTGGAGCATCCCCTCTGGGGCCAACGTCCTGACTTTC.

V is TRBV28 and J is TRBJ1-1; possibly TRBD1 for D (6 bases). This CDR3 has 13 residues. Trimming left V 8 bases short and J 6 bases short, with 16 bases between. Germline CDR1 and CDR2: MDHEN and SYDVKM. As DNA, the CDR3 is TGTGCCAGCGGGGGGCAGGATAGGCCTGAAGCTTTCTTT. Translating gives CASGGQDRPEAFF.

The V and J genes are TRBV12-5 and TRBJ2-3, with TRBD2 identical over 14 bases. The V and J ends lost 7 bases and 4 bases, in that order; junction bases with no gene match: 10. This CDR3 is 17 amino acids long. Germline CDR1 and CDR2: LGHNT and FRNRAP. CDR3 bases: TGTGCTAGTGCAACGGGGACTAGCGGGAGTTCTGCAGATACGCAGTATTTT. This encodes CASATGTSGSSADTQYF.

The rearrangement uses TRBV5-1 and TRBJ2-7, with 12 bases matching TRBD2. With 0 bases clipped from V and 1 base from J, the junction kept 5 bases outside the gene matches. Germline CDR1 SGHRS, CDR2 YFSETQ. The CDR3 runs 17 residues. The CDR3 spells CASSLAGLAGGSYEQYF. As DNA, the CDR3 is TGCGCCAGCAGCTTGGCTGGCCTAGCGGGAGGGTCCTACGAGCAGTACTTC.

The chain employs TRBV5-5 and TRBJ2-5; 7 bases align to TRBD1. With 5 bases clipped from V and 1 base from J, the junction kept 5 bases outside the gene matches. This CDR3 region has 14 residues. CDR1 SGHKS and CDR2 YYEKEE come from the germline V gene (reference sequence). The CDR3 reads CASSWDSLQETQYF. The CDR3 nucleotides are TGTGCCAGCAGTTGGGACAGCCTCCAAGAGACCCAGTACTTC.

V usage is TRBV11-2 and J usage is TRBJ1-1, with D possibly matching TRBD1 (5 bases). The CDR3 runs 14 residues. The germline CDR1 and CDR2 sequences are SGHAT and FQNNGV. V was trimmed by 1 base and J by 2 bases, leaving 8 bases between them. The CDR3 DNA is TGTGCCAGCAGCTTAGGGGGACTCAACACTGAAGCTTTCTTT. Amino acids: CASSLGGLNTEAFF. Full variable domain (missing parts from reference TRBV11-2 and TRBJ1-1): EAGVAQSPRYKIIEKRQSVAFWCNPISGHATLYWYQQILGQGPKLLIQFQNNGVVDDSQLPKDRFSAERLKGVDSTLKIQPAKLEDSAVYLCASSLGGLNTEAFFGQGTRLTVV.

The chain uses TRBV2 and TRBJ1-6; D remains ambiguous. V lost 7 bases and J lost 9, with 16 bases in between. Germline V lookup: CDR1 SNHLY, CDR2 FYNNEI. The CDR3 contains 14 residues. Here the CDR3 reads CASTGPGSGSPLHF. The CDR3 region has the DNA TGTGCCAGCACCGGACCGGGATCGGGTTCACCCCTCCACTTT.

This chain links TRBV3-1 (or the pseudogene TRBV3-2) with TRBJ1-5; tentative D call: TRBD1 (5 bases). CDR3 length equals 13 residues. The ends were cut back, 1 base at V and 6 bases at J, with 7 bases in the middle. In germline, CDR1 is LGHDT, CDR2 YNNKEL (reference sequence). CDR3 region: CASSQAGGQPQHF. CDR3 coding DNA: TGTGCCAGCAGCCAAGCGGGGGGTCAGCCCCAGCATTTT.

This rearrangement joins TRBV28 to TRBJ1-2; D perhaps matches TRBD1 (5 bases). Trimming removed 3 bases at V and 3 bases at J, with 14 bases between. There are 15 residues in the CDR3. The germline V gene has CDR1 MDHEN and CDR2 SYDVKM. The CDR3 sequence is CASSFSQGLYYGYTF. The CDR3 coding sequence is TGTGCCAGCAGTTTTAGCCAGGGTTTATACTATGGCTACACCTTC.

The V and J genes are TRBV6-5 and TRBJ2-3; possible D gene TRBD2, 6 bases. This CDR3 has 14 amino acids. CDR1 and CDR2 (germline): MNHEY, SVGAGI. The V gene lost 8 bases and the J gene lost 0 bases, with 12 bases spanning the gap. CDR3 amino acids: CASGEETSTDTQYF. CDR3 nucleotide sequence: TGTGCCAGCGGGGAGGAAACTAGCACAGATACGCAGTATTTT.

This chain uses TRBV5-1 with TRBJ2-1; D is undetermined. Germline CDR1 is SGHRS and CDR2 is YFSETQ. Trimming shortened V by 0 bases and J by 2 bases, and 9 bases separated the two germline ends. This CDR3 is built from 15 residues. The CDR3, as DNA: TGCGCCAGCAGCTTGGCCTCCCCCGCCTACAATGAGCAGTTCTTC. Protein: CASSLASPAYNEQFF.

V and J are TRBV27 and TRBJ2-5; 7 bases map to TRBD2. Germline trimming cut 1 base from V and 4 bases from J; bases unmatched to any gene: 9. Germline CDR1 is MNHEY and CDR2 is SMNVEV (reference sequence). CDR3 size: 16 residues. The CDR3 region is CASSLFWLAVAETQYF. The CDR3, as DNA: TGTGCCAGCAGTTTATTTTGGCTAGCGGTAGCAGAGACCCAGTACTTC.

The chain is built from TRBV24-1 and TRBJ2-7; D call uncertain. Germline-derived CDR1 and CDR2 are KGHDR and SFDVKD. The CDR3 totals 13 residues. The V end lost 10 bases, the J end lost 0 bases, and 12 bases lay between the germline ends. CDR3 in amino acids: CATSDVSSYEQYF. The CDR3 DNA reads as TGTGCCACGTCGGATGTGAGCTCCTACGAGCAGTACTTC.

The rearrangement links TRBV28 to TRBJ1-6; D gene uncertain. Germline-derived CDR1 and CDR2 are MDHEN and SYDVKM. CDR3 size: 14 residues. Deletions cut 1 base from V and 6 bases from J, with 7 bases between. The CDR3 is CASSLYQLNSPLHF. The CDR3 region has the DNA TGTGCCAGCAGTTTATACCAGCTTAATTCACCCCTCCACTTT.

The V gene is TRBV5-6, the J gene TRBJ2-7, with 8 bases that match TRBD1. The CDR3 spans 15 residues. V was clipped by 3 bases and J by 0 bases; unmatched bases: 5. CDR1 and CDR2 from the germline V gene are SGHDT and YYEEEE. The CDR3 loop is CASSWGDRSSYEQYF. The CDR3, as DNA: TGTGCCAGCAGCTGGGGGGACAGGAGCTCCTACGAGCAGTACTTC. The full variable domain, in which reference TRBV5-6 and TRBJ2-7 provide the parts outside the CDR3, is DAGVTQSPTHLIKTRGQQVTLRCSPKSGHDTVSWYQQALGQGPQFIFQYYEEEERQRGNFPDRFSGHQFPNYSSELNVNALLLGDSALYLCASSWGDRSSYEQYFGPGTRLTVT.

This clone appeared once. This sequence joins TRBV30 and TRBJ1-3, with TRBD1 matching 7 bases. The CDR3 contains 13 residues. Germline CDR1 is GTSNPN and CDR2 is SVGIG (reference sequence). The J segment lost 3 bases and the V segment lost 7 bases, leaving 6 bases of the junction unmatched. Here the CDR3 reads CASQTGLGNTIYF. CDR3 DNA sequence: TGTGCCTCGCAGACAGGGCTTGGAAACACCATATATTTT. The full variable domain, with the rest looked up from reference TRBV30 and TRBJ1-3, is SQTIHQWPATLVQPVGSPLSLECTVEGTSNPNLYWYRQAAGRGLQLLFYSVGIGQISSEVPQNLSASRPQDRQFILSSKKLLLSDSGFYLCASQTGLGNTIYFGEGSWLTVV.